The source of this TCR beta chain is a study of blood T cell repertoires in COVID-19 (dated by TCRdb to 2020 to 2021). Study-wide context: Samples from collaborators originated in the United States, Italy and Spain and spanned both the acute and convalescent phases of COVID-19. The material from the prospective study consisted of cDNA or gDNA derived from T cells, B-cell-depleted T cells, or PBMCs. Subjects who had been exposed to COVID-19, were actively infected with it, or had recovered from it provided the deeply sampled blood TCRbeta repertoires that made up the dataset. The repertoires were released in a freely available public database meant as a resource for research on the immune response to SARS-CoV-2. The samples were drawn from the first 160 participants of the ongoing ImmuneRACE study and from more than 1,000 subjects provided by 6 global collaborators. The sample metadata nearly always contained a de-identified subject ID, COVID-19 status, age in years and sex. HLA class I and class II types, where available, came from metadata supplied by the sample provider rather than from assay-based typing.

A remark on this clone: The specificity of this receptor is unknown. No per-base quality is available; no much larger clone lies one base away.

One collaborating source in Seattle enrolled patients during active infection and followed them longitudinally through the course of disease. Whole blood was collected in K2EDTA tubes by collaborating institutions according to the institutions' own protocols. Collaborator samples were shipped for TCRbeta analysis as frozen whole blood, isolated PBMCs, or DNA extracted from either sample type. The paper's findings and limits, for the study overall: How much clinical and demographic metadata was included differed by source and by participant, and the metadata was provided uncurated.

TCRbeta CDR3 regions were amplified from genomic DNA by means of the immunoSEQ Assay, a bias-controlled multiplex PCR. On the authors' methods: The number of nucleated cells in each sample was estimated by amplification of reference gene primers within the assay. To quantify the absolute abundance of each unique TCRbeta CDR3 rearrangement, sequence reads were collapsed and filtered. For each sample, productive Simpson clonality was calculated by taking the square root of Simpson's diversity index across productive rearrangements. Drawn from immuneACCESS, this table holds only the in-frame rearrangements with V and J called that TCRdb kept. Clones are partly lost; checked studies trace under half to an unresolved V gene and leave the rest unexplained. V and J calls and clone size follow that table, whereas D and trimming were derived from the DNA. This sample is represented by under 400,000 clones; approximately 87% of them were singletons. The top ten clonotypes cover less than 3.5% of the sample.

Sequencing input: peripheral blood. This TCR was sampled from a woman aged 30 to 39 with COVID-19, enrolled during active disease.

The CDR3 loop reads CASMFPGQGFPGANVLTF. The DNA sequence is given as TGTGCCAGCATGTTTCCAGGACAGGGTTTCCCTGGGGCCAACGTCCTGACTTTC. The chain couples TRBV7-9 to TRBJ2-6; a stretch of 8 junction bases matches TRBD1. V is pruned by 7 bases and J by 2 bases, leaving 13 bases of the junction without a gene match. Reading the germline V gene (reference sequence) gives CDR1 SEHNR and CDR2 FQNEAQ. The CDR3 runs 18 residues from the cysteine to the phenylalanine. Only the CDR3 DNA stays, 54 bases, in frame from base 1.